Presented here are 23 T cell receptor beta chains from one specimen sequenced in a study of cytomegalovirus exposure and HLA in healthy donors (dated by TCRdb to 2016 to 2017). The library was produced with the immunoSEQ multiplex PCR assay. The multiplex PCR relied on a mix of 60 forward primers for TCR Vbeta segments and 13 reverse primers for TCR Jbeta segments. TCRdb's version of the immuneACCESS table is confined to in-frame rearrangements and falls short of the full clone set. An unresolved V gene accounts for under half of the shortfall where checked; the remainder is of unknown origin. The sample table contains fewer than 120,000 clones; only one count was recorded for 76% of them. The ten largest clones represent 13% of the sample. The sequenced sample consisted of PBMCs. All receptors come from a man aged 25 to 45 in good health and CMV-seropositive.

This clone has just a few counts. The chain uses TRBV13 and TRBJ2-7; TRBD1 matches 11 bases. After removal of 1 base from V and 2 bases from J, the junction contained 4 bases not matched to a gene. Germline CDR1 and CDR2: PRHDT and FYEKMQ (reference sequence). The CDR3 has 16 residues. The CDR3 reads CASSLVGTGGTYEQYF. CDR3 bases: TGTGCCAGCAGCTTAGTTGGGACAGGGGGGACCTACGAGCAGTACTTC.

The chain joins TRBV5-4 to TRBJ2-2; D perhaps matches TRBD1 (6 bases). Trimming cost V 0 bases and J 5 bases, with 14 bases left between them. The CDR3 totals 16 residues. From germline, CDR1 is SGHNT and CDR2 YYREEE (reference sequence). CDR3 in amino acids: CASSLVWTQGTGELFF. The DNA for the CDR3 is TGTGCCAGCAGCTTGGTTTGGACCCAGGGGACCGGGGAGCTGTTTTTT.

The chain is built from TRBV18 and TRBJ2-7; D possibly corresponds to TRBD2 (6 bases). The length of the CDR3 is 13 residues. In germline, CDR1 is KGHSH, CDR2 LQKENI. Trimming took off 3 bases at V and 2 bases at J, with 8 bases between the two ends. The CDR3 protein is CASSPGGTYEQYF. DNA for the CDR3: TGTGCCAGCTCACCGGGGGGAACCTACGAGCAGTACTTC.

CDR3 DNA: TGCGCCAGCAGCCAAGAGGGCCCGAACACTGAAGCTTTCTTT. This translates into CASSQEGPNTEAFF. The V gene is TRBV4-1, the J gene TRBJ1-1; D uncertain. Germline CDR1 is MGHRA and CDR2 is YSYEKL. The V end was cut by 0 bases, the J end by 1 base, with 6 bases between. The CDR3 length is 14 residues.

This chain connects TRBV12-5 to TRBJ2-1; D unclear. With 5 bases removed from V and 5 bases from J, the gap between germline ends came to 10 bases. This CDR3 is 13 amino acids long. Germline CDR1 is LGHNT and CDR2 is FRNRAP. In DNA form, the CDR3 reads TGTGCTAGTGGTCCCCGAGGAGACAATGAGCAGTTCTTC. Protein product: CASGPRGDNEQFF.

The V call is TRBV30, the J call TRBJ2-3; 10 bases align to TRBD2. The length of the CDR3 is 14 residues. The V and J ends lost 0 bases and 3 bases, in that order; junction bases with no gene match: 0. The germline CDR1 and CDR2 sequences are GTSNPN and SVGIG (reference sequence). For the CDR3, the DNA is TGTGCCTGGAGTGTAGCGGGGGGGACAGATACGCAGTATTTT. Its protein is CAWSVAGGTDTQYF. Complete variable domain (other parts from reference TRBV30 and TRBJ2-3): SQTIHQWPATLVQPVGSPLSLECTVEGTSNPNLYWYRQAAGRGLQLLFYSVGIGQISSEVPQNLSASRPQDRQFILSSKKLLLSDSGFYLCAWSVAGGTDTQYFGPGTRLTVL.

The chain has TRBV5-5 and TRBJ2-4, with 8 nucleotides matching TRBD1. Trimming took 4 bases from V and 1 from J; bases not matched to a gene: 7. The CDR3 spans 16 residues. Germline-derived CDR1 and CDR2 are SGHKS and YYEKEE (reference sequence). The CDR3 loop is CASSVGTGSAKNIQYF. The CDR3 DNA follows: TGTGCCAGCAGCGTTGGGACAGGAAGCGCCAAAAACATTCAGTACTTC.

The genes are TRBV19 and TRBJ2-2, with a possible D match to TRBD1 (5 bases). Germline lookup yields CDR1 LNHDA and CDR2 SQIVND (reference sequence). V gave up 5 bases and J gave up 0 bases, with 13 bases separating them. The CDR3 extends over 16 amino acids. CDR3 in amino acids: CASSFMGPTNTGELFF. DNA of the CDR3: TGTGCCAGTAGTTTCATGGGGCCCACGAACACCGGGGAGCTGTTTTTT.

This clone appeared once. The chain combines TRBV2 with TRBJ2-7; D might be TRBD1 (6 bases). The CDR3 totals 14 residues. V lost 1 base to trimming and J lost 6 bases, with 13 bases between them. Germline assignment: CDR1 SNHLY and CDR2 FYNNEI. The CDR3 loop is CASSEGRGIIEQYF. The DNA of the CDR3 is TGTGCCAGCAGTGAAGGTAGGGGGATAATCGAGCAGTACTTC. Complete variable domain (other parts from reference TRBV2 and TRBJ2-7): EPEVTQTPSHQVTQMGQEVILRCVPISNHLYFYWYRQILGQKVEFLVSFYNNEISEKSEIFDDQFSVERPDGSNFTLKIRSTKLEDSAMYFCASSEGRGIIEQYFGPGTRLTVT.

The J gene is TRBJ2-3, the V gene TRBV7-3; 11 positions agree with TRBD2. After removal of 5 bases from V and 4 bases from J, the junction contained 5 bases not matched to a gene. Germline V gene data show CDR1 as SGHTA and CDR2 as FQGTGA. The CDR3 runs to 15 residues. The CDR3 sequence: CASSPTSGAADTQYF. CDR3 DNA sequence: TGTGCCAGCAGCCCGACTAGCGGGGCTGCAGATACGCAGTATTTT.

The rearrangement uses TRBV5-4 and TRBJ2-1, with 9 bases fitting TRBD2. The CDR3 loop spans 17 amino acids. The germline gives CDR1 SGHNT, CDR2 YYREEE (reference sequence). The ends lost 0 bases at V and 7 bases at J; junction bases unmatched: 11. The CDR3 DNA follows: TGTGCCAGCAGCTTGGATAGCGGGGGCCCCCCGGGTAATGAGCAGTTCTTC. Its protein product is CASSLDSGGPPGNEQFF.

The gene calls are TRBV9 and TRBJ2-1; no firm D call. CDR1 SGDLS and CDR2 YYNGEE come from the germline V gene. Trimming removed 4 bases at V and 4 bases at J, with 15 bases between. The CDR3 is 15 residues long. Here the CDR3 DNA reads TGTGCCAGCAGCCCCCGAGTAGCTCCGTACAATGAGCAGTTCTTC. As protein: CASSPRVAPYNEQFF.

This rearrangement joins TRBV2 to TRBJ1-1; TRBD1 might be the D (5 bases). CDR3 length: 12 amino acids. V lost 7 bases to trimming and J lost 6 bases, with 12 bases between them. Germline V gene sequence: CDR1 SNHLY, CDR2 FYNNEI. CDR3 DNA: TGTGCCAGCATAGGACATCTGTCTGAAGCTTTCTTT. Its translation: CASIGHLSEAFF.

This clone has just a few counts. J is TRBJ2-1 and V is TRBV4-1, with D possibly being TRBD2 (6 bases). Between the trimmed V and J ends, which lost 4 bases and 4 bases, there was a span of 14 bases. The length of the CDR3 is 15 residues. Germline V gene lookup returns CDR1 MGHRA and CDR2 YSYEKL. The CDR3 DNA follows: TGCGCCAGCAGCCCCCTCCAAGGGACTTACAATGAGCAGTTCTTC. Amino acids: CASSPLQGTYNEQFF.

The genes are TRBV28 and TRBJ1-2; D gene ambiguous. The V end was cut by 4 bases, the J end by 2 bases, with 11 bases between. CDR3 length equals 14 residues. The germline CDR1 and CDR2 sequences are MDHEN and SYDVKM. CDR3 in amino acids: CASSYPARNYGYTF. CDR3 sequence (DNA): TGTGCCAGCAGTTACCCCGCCAGAAACTATGGCTACACCTTC.

This clone was picked up a small number of times. The V and J genes are TRBV15 and TRBJ1-1, with D uncertain. This CDR3 is built from 15 residues. The V and J ends lost 3 bases and 7 bases respectively, with 18 bases between them. CDR1 is LNHNV, CDR2 YYDKDF, per germline (reference sequence). The CDR3 region is CATSRNRDSNGEAFF. CDR3 DNA: TGTGCCACCAGCAGGAACCGGGATTCGAATGGTGAAGCTTTCTTT.

The rearrangement links TRBV28 to TRBJ1-4; TRBD1 agrees at 9 bases. From germline, CDR1 is MDHEN and CDR2 SYDVKM. The CDR3 has 14 amino acids. After removal of 6 bases from V and 12 bases from J, the junction contained 11 bases not matched to a gene. CDR3 coding DNA: TGTGCCAGCAGCTCCGGACAGGGGACAGTTGAACTGTTTTTT. Translated, it gives CASSSGQGTVELFF.

This chain links TRBV27 with TRBJ2-2; D might be TRBD1 (5 bases). The V gene's germline CDR1 is MNHEY and CDR2 SMNVEV (reference sequence). The CDR3 runs to 14 residues. Trimming took off 5 bases at V and 1 base at J, with 8 bases between the two ends. CDR3 bases: TGTGCCAGCAGTACCACAGGGAACACCGGGGAGCTGTTTTTT. As protein: CASSTTGNTGELFF.

The V and J genes are TRBV9 and TRBJ2-1, with TRBD1 matching over 10 bases. Trimming cost V 0 bases and J 11 bases; bases outside gene matches: 8. The CDR3 totals 15 residues. Germline-derived CDR1 and CDR2 are SGDLS and YYNGEE. The CDR3, as DNA: TGTGCCAGCAGCGTAGGTGGGGACAGGGGAGAGCAGCAGTTCTTC. It encodes CASSVGGDRGEQQFF.

This chain connects TRBV4-3 to TRBJ2-3, with TRBD1 matching over 9 bases. Germline V lookup: CDR1 LGHNA, CDR2 YSLEER. The CDR3 runs to 14 residues. Germline trimming cut 0 bases from V and 5 bases from J; bases unmatched to any gene: 0. The CDR3 region has the DNA TGCGCCAGCAGCCAAGAGGGACAGGGAGATACGCAGTATTTT. Translation: CASSQEGQGDTQYF.

The CDR3 DNA sequence: TGTGCCAGCAGCTTAAGGACAGGACAAGGGTATGGCTACACCTTC. Protein: CASSLRTGQGYGYTF. The chain joins TRBV7-2 to TRBJ1-2; 7 bases are a match to TRBD1. Unmatched junction bases numbered 8, after V lost 2 bases and J lost 5 bases. Germline loops: CDR1 SGHTA, CDR2 FQGNSA. The CDR3 has 15 amino acids.

This rearrangement joins TRBV7-2 to TRBJ2-7; D not resolved. There are 15 residues in the CDR3. Germline V gene sequence: CDR1 SGHTA, CDR2 FQGNSA. V was shortened by 5 bases and J by 4 bases, with 18 bases between the two germline ends. The CDR3 here is CASSPYQADPYEQYF. The CDR3 coding sequence is TGTGCCAGCAGCCCCTACCAGGCAGACCCTTACGAGCAGTACTTC.

CDR3 loop: CASSQDRVGTGDEKLFF. The CDR3 coding sequence is TGCGCCAGCAGCCAAGATCGTGTAGGAACAGGAGATGAAAAACTGTTTTTT. The chain recombines TRBV4-1 with TRBJ1-4; D perhaps matches TRBD1 (5 bases). V gave up 0 bases and J gave up 6 bases, with 17 bases separating them. The CDR3 has 17 amino acids. The V gene's germline CDR1 is MGHRA and CDR2 YSYEKL.